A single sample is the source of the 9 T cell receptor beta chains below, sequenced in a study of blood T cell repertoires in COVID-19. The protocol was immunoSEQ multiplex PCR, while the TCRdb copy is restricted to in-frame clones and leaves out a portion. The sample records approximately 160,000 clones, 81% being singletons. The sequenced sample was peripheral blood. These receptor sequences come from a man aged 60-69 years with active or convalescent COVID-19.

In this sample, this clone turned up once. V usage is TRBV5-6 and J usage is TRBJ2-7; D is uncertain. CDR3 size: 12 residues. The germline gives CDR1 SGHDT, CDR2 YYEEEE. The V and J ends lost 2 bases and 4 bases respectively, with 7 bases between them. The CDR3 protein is CASSFYLYEQYF. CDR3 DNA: TGTGCCAGCAGCTTCTACCTGTACGAGCAGTACTTC.

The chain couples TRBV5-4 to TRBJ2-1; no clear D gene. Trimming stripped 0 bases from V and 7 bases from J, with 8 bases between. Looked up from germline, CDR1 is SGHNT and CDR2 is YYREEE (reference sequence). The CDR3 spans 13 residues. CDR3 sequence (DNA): TGTGCCAGCAGCTTGGGACGGGTTAATGAGCAGTTCTTC. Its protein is CASSLGRVNEQFF.

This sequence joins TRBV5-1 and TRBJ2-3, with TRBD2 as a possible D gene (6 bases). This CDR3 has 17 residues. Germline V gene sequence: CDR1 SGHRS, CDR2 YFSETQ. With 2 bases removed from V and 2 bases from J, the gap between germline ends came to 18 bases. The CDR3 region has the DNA TGCGCCAGCAGCTTTCTGCCGGGGGAGGCATACACAGATACGCAGTATTTT. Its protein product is CASSFLPGEAYTDTQYF.

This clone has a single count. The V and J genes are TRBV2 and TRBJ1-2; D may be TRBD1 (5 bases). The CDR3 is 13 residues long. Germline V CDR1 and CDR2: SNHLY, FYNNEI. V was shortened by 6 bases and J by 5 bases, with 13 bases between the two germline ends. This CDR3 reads CASSDDSAYGYTF. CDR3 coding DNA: TGTGCCAGCAGCGACGACAGCGCGTATGGCTACACCTTC.

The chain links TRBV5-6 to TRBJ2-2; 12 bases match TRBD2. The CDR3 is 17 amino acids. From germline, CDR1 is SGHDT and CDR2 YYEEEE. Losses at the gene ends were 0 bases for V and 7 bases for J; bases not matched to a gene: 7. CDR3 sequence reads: CASSLVSSGRAVGELFF. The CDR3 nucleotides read TGTGCCAGCAGCTTGGTCTCTAGCGGGAGGGCCGTCGGGGAGCTGTTTTTT.

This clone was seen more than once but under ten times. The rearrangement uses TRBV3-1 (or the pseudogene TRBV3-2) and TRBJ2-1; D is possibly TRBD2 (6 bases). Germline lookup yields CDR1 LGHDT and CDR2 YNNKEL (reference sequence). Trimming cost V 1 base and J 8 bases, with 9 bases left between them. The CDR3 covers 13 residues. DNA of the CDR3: TGTGCCAGCAGCCAAGGGCGGAGGGATGAGCAGTTCTTC. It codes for CASSQGRRDEQFF.

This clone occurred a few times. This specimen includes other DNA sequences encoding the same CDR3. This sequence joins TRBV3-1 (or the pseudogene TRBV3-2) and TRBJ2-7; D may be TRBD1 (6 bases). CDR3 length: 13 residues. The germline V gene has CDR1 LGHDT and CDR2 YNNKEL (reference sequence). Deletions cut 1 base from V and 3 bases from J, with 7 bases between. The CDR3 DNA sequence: TGTGCCAGCAGCCAAGTCAGGGGCTACGAGCAGTACTTC. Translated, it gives CASSQVRGYEQYF.

The CDR3: CASSLEGTGNEKLFF. The CDR3 DNA reads TGTGCCAGCAGCTTAGAGGGGACAGGGAATGAAAAACTGTTTTTT. The chain joins TRBV7-2 to TRBJ1-4; 9 positions match TRBD1. The V gene end was trimmed by 1 base and the J gene end by 5 bases; junction bases not matched to a gene: 2. The CDR3 has 15 amino acids. Germline CDR1 reads SGHTA; CDR2 reads FQGNSA.

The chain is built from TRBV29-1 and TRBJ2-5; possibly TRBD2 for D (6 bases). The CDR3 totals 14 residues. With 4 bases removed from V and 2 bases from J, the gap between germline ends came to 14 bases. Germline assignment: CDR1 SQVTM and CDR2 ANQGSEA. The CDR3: CSVGLRGEQETQYF. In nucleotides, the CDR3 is TGCAGCGTTGGTCTGCGGGGAGAACAAGAGACCCAGTACTTC.